This T cell receptor beta chain comes out of a study of tumour-infiltrating T cells in Burkitt lymphoma. Study as a whole: Overall and progression-free survival were predicted by productive clonality.

Trimming cost V 0 bases and J 4 bases; bases outside gene matches: 8. The germline V gene has CDR1 LNHNV and CDR2 YYDKDF (reference sequence). The CDR3 totals 17 residues. Using immunoSEQ multiplex PCR, the repertoire was profiled, and TCRdb retains in-frame clones only, with some absent. The table records under 2,500 clones, 81% of them present only once. The TCR was taken from a human donor with diffuse large B-cell lymphoma. Sequencing used tumor tissue. The gene calls are TRBV15 and TRBJ2-7; 11 nucleotides line up with TRBD2. The CDR3 DNA is TGTGCCACCAGCAGAGATATAGCAGGGACTAGCGGATACGAGCAGTACTTC. This encodes CATSRDIAGTSGYEQYF.